Presented here are 16 T cell receptor beta chains from one specimen sequenced in a study of blood T cells in healthy people across ages. PCR was performed a second time for roughly 7 to 11 cycles using a sample-barcoded 5' primer and a J-beta primer mix. From the 5' RACE reads, TCRdb called clonotypes with MiXCR, one entry per CDR3 protein. Of 1.5 million to 2 million distinct CDR3 sequences listed, about 39% are singletons. Sequencing was carried out using blood. These receptors originate from a human donor in good health.

This clonotype was seen a few times. The V call is TRBV5-1, the J call TRBJ1-4; D is ambiguous. This CDR3 is built from 14 residues. V lost 0 bases and J 8 bases, leaving 11 bases between the germline ends. Germline CDR1 reads SGHRS; CDR2 reads YFSETQ. The CDR3 nucleotides are TGCGCCAGCAGCTTGGAGGGAGTCAAAGAAAAACTGTTTTTT. It yields the protein CASSLEGVKEKLFF.

This clonotype appeared a single time. The junction departs from the called germline gene at one end, perhaps through a read error. The V gene is TRBV11-2, the J gene TRBJ2-3; D gene unclear. The CDR3 extends over 13 amino acids. CDR1 is SGHAT and CDR2 is FQNNGV in the germline V gene. The DNA for the CDR3 is TGTGCAAGCAGCTTAGCCCGACGAGCCGCGCAGTATTTT. Protein: CASSLARRAAQYF.

The table lists this clonotype with a few counts. The V call is TRBV3-1, the J call TRBJ1-6; D is unclear. The germline V gene encodes CDR1 LGHDT and CDR2 YNNKEL (reference sequence). Trimming shortened V by 5 bases and J by 8 bases, and 7 bases separated the two germline ends. The CDR3 spans 12 residues. The CDR3 here is CASSNRDSPLHF. CDR3 DNA sequence: TGTGCCAGCAGCAATAGAGATTCACCCCTCCACTTT.

This chain joins TRBV25-1 and TRBJ2-7; D gene ambiguous. Germline V lookup: CDR1 MGHDK, CDR2 SYGVNS. The CDR3 length is 15 residues. Trimming removed 5 bases at V and 2 bases at J, with 16 bases between. The CDR3 here is CASSQEPSPTYEQYF. The CDR3 coding sequence is TGTGCCAGCAGTCAGGAACCCAGTCCTACCTACGAGCAGTACTTC.

The rearrangement joins TRBV2 to TRBJ2-3; D remains unclear. In germline, CDR1 is SNHLY, CDR2 FYNNEI. V shed 5 bases and J shed 2 bases, with 8 bases lying between them. This CDR3 contains 13 residues. Here the CDR3 reads CASSRPLTDTQYF. The CDR3 DNA reads as TGTGCCAGCAGTCGGCCGCTCACAGATACGCAGTATTTT.

The chain uses TRBV12-3 or TRBV12-4 and TRBJ2-3; D is ambiguous. The V end lost 1 base, the J end lost 4 bases, and 9 bases lay between the germline ends. The CDR3 contains 14 residues. This CDR3 reads CASSLEVLSDTQYF. DNA for the CDR3: TGTGCCAGCAGTTTAGAGGTTCTTTCAGATACGCAGTATTTT.

The chain combines TRBV7-2 with TRBJ2-7, with D possibly TRBD1 on 7 matching bases. The DNA end favors TRBJ2-5, so the J call may be wrong. This CDR3 has 15 residues. The germline CDR1 and CDR2 sequences are SGHTA and FQGNSA. The CDR3 DNA reads TGTGCCAGCAGCTTTTTTCAGGGGGAGGTTGGGACCCAGTACTTC. Translation gives CASSFFQGEVGTQYF.

Notes on this clonotype: Mismatch with germline at one junction end may stem from a read error. This sequence joins TRBV5-6 and TRBJ2-1, with D unresolved. Per germline, CDR1 SGHDT and CDR2 YYEEEE. The CDR3 is 13 amino acids. The CDR3 spells CASSLISHNEQFF. Here the CDR3 DNA reads TGTGCCAGCAGCTTAATCTCCCACAATGAGCAGTTCTTC.

This chain uses TRBV27 with TRBJ1-2; the match to TRBD1 covers 8 bases. Germline V gene lookup returns CDR1 MNHEY and CDR2 SMNVEV (reference sequence). The V and J ends lost 7 bases and 7 bases, in that order; junction bases with no gene match: 11. There are 14 residues in the CDR3. The CDR3 sequence is CASNDGTGRFGYTF. CDR3 nucleotides: TGTGCCAGCAATGATGGGACAGGCAGGTTTGGCTACACCTTC.

This clonotype has more than one count but fewer than ten. V is TRBV5-4 and J is TRBJ1-2; possibly TRBD1 for D (5 bases). The CDR3 extends over 15 amino acids. Germline CDR1 is SGHNT and CDR2 is YYREEE (reference sequence). The V end lost 3 bases, the J end lost 1 base, and 13 bases lay between the germline ends. In nucleotides, the CDR3 is TGTGCCAGCAGCTCGGGGCCAGATTTTAACTATGGCTACACCTTC. This translates into CASSSGPDFNYGYTF.

Turning to this clonotype: One end of the junction fails to match germline, which may point to a read error. The chain is built from TRBV10-3 and TRBJ2-3, with no clear D. Germline V gene sequence: CDR1 ENHRY, CDR2 SYGVKD. CDR3 length equals 14 residues. CDR3 nucleotide sequence: TGTGCCATCAGTGAGTCGCAGAAGCCAGATACGCGGTATTTT. It specifies CAISESQKPDTRYF.

The chain links TRBV29-1 to TRBJ2-7; TRBD2 is a possible D gene (6 bases). Germline V gives CDR1 SQVTM, CDR2 ANQGSEA. Deletions cut 1 base from V and 3 bases from J, with 16 bases between. The CDR3 covers 15 residues. The CDR3 bases are TGCAGCGTTGAAGCACCTGGGAGGTTCCGCTACGAGCAGTACTTC. Its translation: CSVEAPGRFRYEQYF.

The sample holds a few counts of this clonotype. The rearrangement joins TRBV3-1 to TRBJ2-3, with D unresolved. This CDR3 region has 15 residues. Trimming removed 4 bases from V and 3 bases from J, with 14 bases in between. Per the germline V gene, CDR1 is LGHDT and CDR2 is YNNKEL (reference sequence). CDR3 nucleotides: TGTGCCAGCAGCCGCTTACGAGTAGTAACAGATACGCAGTATTTT. Its translation: CASSRLRVVTDTQYF.

The chain recombines TRBV6-2 or TRBV6-3 with TRBJ2-3; D is unclear. Germline values: CDR1 MNHEY, CDR2 SVGEGT. Between the trimmed V and J ends, which lost 7 bases and 8 bases, there was a span of 16 bases. This CDR3 has 13 amino acids. CDR3: CASTTSGVSTQYF. The CDR3 DNA is TGTGCCAGCACCACCAGTGGGGTTAGTACGCAGTATTTT.

This clonotype was counted between two and nine times. The rearrangement uses TRBV20-1 and TRBJ2-3; 11 bases match TRBD2. Germline CDR1 and CDR2: DFQATT and SNEGSKA (reference sequence). The CDR3 spans 14 residues. With 6 bases clipped from V and 2 bases from J, the junction kept 4 bases outside the gene matches. CDR3 nucleotides: TGCAGTGCGCCGGGACTAGCGGTCACAGATACGCAGTATTTT. It translates to CSAPGLAVTDTQYF.

This chain uses TRBV29-1 with TRBJ2-1; D might be TRBD2 (6 bases). The V gene lost 8 bases and the J gene lost 9 bases, with 26 bases spanning the gap. Germline CDR1 SQVTM, CDR2 ANQGSEA. The CDR3 runs 15 residues. The CDR3 nucleotides are TGCAGCACGCTCGGGACTTTCCGACACATCAGTGAGCAGTTCTTC. As protein: CSTLGTFRHISEQFF.